This entry lists 5 T cell receptor beta chains sequenced from one sample in a study of control samples from healthy donors and cancer patients. The assay was immunoSEQ multiplex PCR, and TCRdb's table has in-frame clones only and misses some. The data contain roughly 14,000 clones, approximately 80% of them seen just once; the ten biggest clones take up roughly 18%. The source material was formalin-fixed, paraffin-embedded tissue. Receptors were obtained from a female donor with lung cancer.

This clone was seen more than once but under ten times. The rearrangement links TRBV4-2 to TRBJ2-7, with 12 nucleotides matching TRBD2. The ends lost 0 bases at V and 4 bases at J; junction bases unmatched: 7. The germline V gene encodes CDR1 LGHNA and CDR2 YNFKEQ. The CDR3 is made up of 17 amino acids. The DNA of the CDR3 is TGTGCCAGCAGCCAAGATTCCCCCGGACTAGCGGGGTACGAGCAGTACTTC. It codes for CASSQDSPGLAGYEQYF.

The V call is TRBV30, the J call TRBJ1-1, with 8 bases identical to TRBD1. The CDR3 has 14 amino acids. V dropped 5 bases and J dropped 1; count of bases not matched to a gene: 6. In germline, CDR1 is GTSNPN, CDR2 SVGIG (reference sequence). As DNA, the CDR3 is TGTGCCTGGTTAACAGGGGGGCGGAACACTGAAGCTTTCTTT. Translated, it gives CAWLTGGRNTEAFF. The variable domain in full, completed from reference TRBV30 and TRBJ1-1, reads SQTIHQWPATLVQPVGSPLSLECTVEGTSNPNLYWYRQAAGRGLQLLFYSVGIGQISSEVPQNLSASRPQDRQFILSSKKLLLSDSGFYLCAWLTGGRNTEAFFGQGTRLTVV.

The V and J genes are TRBV7-3 and TRBJ2-2; 10 nucleotides align to TRBD1. In germline, CDR1 is SGHTA, CDR2 FQGTGA. The CDR3 is made up of 17 amino acids. V was pared by 5 bases and J by 4 bases, with 10 bases of the junction left unmatched. CDR3 protein: CASSPNTWTGGTGELFF. The CDR3 nucleotides read TGTGCCAGCAGCCCAAACACGTGGACAGGGGGCACCGGGGAGCTGTTTTTT.

The CDR3 loop reads CASSQGVNTEAFF. The CDR3 bases are TGTGCCAGCAGCCAAGGGGTGAACACTGAAGCTTTCTTT. The rearrangement links TRBV11-3 to TRBJ1-1, with TRBD1 as a possible D gene (5 bases). The length of the CDR3 is 13 residues. Trimming cost V 5 bases and J 0 bases, with 7 bases left between them. CDR1 is SGHNT and CDR2 is YENEEA in the germline V gene. Combining the CDR3 with reference TRBV11-3 and TRBJ1-1 gives the whole variable domain EAGVVQSPRYKIIEKKQPVAFWCNPISGHNTLYWYLQNLGQGPELLIRYENEEAVDDSQLPKDRFSAERLKGVDSTLKIQPAELGDSAVYLCASSQGVNTEAFFGQGTRLTVV.

The genes are TRBV28 and TRBJ1-5, with a weak D call TRBD1 (5 bases). With 10 bases removed from V and 6 bases from J, the gap between germline ends came to 25 bases. This CDR3 contains 16 residues. CDR1 and CDR2 (germline): MDHEN, SYDVKM. CDR3 sequence: CATLGGPQVVSQPQHF. The CDR3 DNA reads as TGTGCCACTTTGGGGGGACCTCAGGTTGTATCTCAGCCCCAGCATTTT. Full variable domain (rest looked up from reference TRBV28 and TRBJ1-5): DVKVTQSSRYLVKRTGEKVFLECVQDMDHENMFWYRQDPGLGLRLIYFSYDVKMKEKGDIPEGYSVSREKKERFSLILESASTNQTSMYLCATLGGPQVVSQPQHFGDGTRLSIL.